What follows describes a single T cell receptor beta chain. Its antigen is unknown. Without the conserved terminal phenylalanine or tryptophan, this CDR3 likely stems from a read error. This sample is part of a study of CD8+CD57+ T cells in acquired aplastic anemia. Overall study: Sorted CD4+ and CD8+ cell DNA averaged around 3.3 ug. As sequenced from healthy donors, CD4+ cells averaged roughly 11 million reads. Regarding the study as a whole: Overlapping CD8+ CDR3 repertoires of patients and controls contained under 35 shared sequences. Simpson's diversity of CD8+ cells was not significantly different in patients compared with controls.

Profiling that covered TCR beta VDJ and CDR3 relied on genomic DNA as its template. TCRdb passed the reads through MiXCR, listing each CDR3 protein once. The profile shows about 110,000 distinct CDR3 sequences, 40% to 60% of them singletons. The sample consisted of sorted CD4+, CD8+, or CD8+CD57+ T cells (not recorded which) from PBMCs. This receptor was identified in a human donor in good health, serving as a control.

CDR3 residues: CASSLYQEAQYL. CDR3 sequence (DNA): TGTGCCAGCAGTTTGTACCAAGAGGCCCAGTACCTC. The chain is built from TRBV7-6 and TRBJ2-5; D gene uncertain. The CDR3 is made up of 12 amino acids. Germline CDR1 and CDR2: SGHVS and FNYEAQ.